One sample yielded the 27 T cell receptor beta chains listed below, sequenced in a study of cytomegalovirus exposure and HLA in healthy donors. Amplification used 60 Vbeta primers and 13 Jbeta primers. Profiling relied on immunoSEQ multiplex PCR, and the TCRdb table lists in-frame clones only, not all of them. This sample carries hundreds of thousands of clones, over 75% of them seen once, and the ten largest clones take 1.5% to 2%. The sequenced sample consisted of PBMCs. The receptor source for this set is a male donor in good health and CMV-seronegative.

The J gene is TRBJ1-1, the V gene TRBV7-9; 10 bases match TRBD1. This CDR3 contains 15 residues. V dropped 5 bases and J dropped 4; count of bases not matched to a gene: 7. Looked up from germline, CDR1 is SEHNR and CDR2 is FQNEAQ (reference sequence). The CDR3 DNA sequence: TGTGCCAGCAGCAACCGGGACAGGGGCGGCACTGAAGCTTTCTTT. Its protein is CASSNRDRGGTEAFF.

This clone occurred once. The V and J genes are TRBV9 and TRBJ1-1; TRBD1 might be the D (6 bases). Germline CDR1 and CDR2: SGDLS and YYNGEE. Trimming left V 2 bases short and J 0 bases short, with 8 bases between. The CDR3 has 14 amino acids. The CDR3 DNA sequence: TGTGCCAGCAGCGTCGGACAGTTGAACACTGAAGCTTTCTTT. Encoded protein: CASSVGQLNTEAFF.

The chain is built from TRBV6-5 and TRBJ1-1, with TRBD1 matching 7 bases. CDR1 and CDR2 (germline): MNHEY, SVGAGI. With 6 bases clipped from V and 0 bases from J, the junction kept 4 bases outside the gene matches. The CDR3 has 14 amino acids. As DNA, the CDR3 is TGTGCCAGCAGGCCGGGACAGTTGAACACTGAAGCTTTCTTT. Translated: CASRPGQLNTEAFF.

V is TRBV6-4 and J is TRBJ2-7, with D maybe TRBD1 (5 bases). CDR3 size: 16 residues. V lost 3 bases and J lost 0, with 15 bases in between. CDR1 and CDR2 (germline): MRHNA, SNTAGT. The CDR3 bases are TGTGCCAGCAGTGAGATGACAGCTACGAGCTCCTACGAGCAGTACTTC. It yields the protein CASSEMTATSSYEQYF.

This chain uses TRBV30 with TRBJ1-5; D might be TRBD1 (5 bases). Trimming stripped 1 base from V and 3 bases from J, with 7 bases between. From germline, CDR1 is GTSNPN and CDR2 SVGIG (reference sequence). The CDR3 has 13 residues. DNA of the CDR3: TGTGCCTGGAGTGGGGGCAACAATCAGCCCCAGCATTTT. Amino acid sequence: CAWSGGNNQPQHF.

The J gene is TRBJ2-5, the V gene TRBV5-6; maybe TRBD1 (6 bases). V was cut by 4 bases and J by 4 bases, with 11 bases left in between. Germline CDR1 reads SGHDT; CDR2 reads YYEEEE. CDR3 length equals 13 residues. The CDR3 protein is CASSRAGVETQYF. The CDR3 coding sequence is TGTGCCAGCAGCCGAGCAGGGGTAGAGACCCAGTACTTC. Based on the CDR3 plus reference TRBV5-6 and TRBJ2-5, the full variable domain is DAGVTQSPTHLIKTRGQQVTLRCSPKSGHDTVSWYQQALGQGPQFIFQYYEEEERQRGNFPDRFSGHQFPNYSSELNVNALLLGDSALYLCASSRAGVETQYFGPGTRLLVL.

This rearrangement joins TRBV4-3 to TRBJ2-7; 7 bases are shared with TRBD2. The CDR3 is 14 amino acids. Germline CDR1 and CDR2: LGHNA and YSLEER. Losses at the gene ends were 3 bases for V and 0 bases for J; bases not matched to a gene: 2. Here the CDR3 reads CASSQASGSYEQYF. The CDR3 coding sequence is TGCGCCAGCAGCCAGGCTAGCGGCTCCTACGAGCAGTACTTC.

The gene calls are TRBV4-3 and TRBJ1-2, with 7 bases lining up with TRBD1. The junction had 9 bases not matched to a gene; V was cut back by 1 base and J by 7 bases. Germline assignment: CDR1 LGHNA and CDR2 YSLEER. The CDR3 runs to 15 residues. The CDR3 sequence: CASSQGQGRVSGYTF. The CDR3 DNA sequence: TGCGCCAGCAGCCAAGGACAGGGAAGGGTCTCTGGCTACACCTTC.

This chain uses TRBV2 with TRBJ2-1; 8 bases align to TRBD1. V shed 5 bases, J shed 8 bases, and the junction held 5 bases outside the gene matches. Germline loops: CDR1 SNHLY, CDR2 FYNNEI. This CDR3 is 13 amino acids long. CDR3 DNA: TGTGCCAGCAGTAGGACAGGGTTTGATGAGCAGTTCTTC. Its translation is CASSRTGFDEQFF.

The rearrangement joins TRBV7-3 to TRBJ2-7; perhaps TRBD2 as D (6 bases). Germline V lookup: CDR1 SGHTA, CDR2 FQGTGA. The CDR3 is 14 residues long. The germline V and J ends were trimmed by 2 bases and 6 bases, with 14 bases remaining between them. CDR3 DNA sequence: TGTGCCAGCAGCTTATTCCCATCGGGAGCCGAGCAGTACTTC. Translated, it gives CASSLFPSGAEQYF.

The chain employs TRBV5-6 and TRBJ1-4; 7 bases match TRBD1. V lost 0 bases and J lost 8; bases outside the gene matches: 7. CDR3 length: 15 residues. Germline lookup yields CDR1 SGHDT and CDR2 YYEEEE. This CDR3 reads CASSLARQGGEKLFF. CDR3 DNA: TGTGCCAGCAGCTTGGCCCGCCAGGGGGGAGAAAAACTGTTTTTT.

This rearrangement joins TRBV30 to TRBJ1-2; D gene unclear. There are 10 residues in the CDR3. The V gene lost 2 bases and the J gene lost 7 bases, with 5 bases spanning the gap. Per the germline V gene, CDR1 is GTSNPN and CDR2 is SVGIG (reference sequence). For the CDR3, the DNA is TGTGCCTGGAGTCACACTGGCTACACCTTC. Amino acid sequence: CAWSHTGYTF.

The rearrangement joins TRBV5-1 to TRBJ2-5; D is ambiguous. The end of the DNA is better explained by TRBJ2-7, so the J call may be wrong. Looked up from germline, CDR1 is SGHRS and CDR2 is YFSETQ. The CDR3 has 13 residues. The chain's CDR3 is CASSLGASYEQYF. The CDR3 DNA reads TGCGCCAGCAGCTTGGGGGCTTCCTACGAGCAGTACTTC.

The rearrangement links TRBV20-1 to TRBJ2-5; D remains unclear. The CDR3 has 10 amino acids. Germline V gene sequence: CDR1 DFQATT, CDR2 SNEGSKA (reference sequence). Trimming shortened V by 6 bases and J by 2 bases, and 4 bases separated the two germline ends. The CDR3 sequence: CSAQQETQYF. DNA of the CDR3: TGCAGTGCCCAACAAGAGACCCAGTACTTC.

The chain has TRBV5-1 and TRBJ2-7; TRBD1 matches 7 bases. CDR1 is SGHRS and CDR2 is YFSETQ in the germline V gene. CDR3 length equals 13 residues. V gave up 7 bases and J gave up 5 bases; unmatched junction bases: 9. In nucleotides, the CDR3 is TGCGCCAGCGCCCTCCCGGGGACAGACGAGCAGTACTTC. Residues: CASALPGTDEQYF.

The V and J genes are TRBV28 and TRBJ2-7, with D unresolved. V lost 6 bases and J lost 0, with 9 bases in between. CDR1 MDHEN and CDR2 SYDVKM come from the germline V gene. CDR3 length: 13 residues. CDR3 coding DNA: TGTGCCAGCAGGATTGGCGGCTCCTACGAGCAGTACTTC. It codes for CASRIGGSYEQYF.

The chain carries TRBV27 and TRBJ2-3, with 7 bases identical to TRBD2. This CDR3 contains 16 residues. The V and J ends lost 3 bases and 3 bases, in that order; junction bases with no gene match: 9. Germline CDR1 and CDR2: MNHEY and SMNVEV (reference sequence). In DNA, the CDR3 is TGTGCCAGCAGTTTTTCCAGCGGGGAATTTACAGATACGCAGTATTTT. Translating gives CASSFSSGEFTDTQYF.

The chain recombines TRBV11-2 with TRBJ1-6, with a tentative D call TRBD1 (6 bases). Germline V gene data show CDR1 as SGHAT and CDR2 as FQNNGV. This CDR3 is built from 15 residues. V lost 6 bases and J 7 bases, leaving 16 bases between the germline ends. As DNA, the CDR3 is TGTGCCAGCAGTTCAGGGGTTTTGGGAAATTCACCCCTCCACTTT. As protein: CASSSGVLGNSPLHF.

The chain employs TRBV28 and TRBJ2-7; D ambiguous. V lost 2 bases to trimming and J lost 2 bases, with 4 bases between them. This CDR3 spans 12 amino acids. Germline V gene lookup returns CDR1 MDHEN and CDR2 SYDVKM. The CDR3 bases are TGTGCCAGCAGTTTACCAGCCTACGAGCAGTACTTC. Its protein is CASSLPAYEQYF.

In DNA form, the CDR3 reads TGCAGCGTCACCGGGGGCGCGGGGGTTGACAATGAGCAGTTCTTC. This sequence encodes CSVTGGAGVDNEQFF. V and J are TRBV29-1 and TRBJ2-1, with D possibly matching TRBD2 (7 bases). The CDR3 spans 15 residues. V was trimmed by 6 bases and J by 5 bases, leaving 20 bases between them. CDR1 is SQVTM and CDR2 is ANQGSEA in the germline V gene.

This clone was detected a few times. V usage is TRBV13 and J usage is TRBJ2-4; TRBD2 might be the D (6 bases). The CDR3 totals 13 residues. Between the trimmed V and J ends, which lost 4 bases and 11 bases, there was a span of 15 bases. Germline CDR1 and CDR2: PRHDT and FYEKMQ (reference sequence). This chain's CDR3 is CASSWDFPKVQYF. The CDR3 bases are TGTGCCAGCAGCTGGGACTTTCCAAAAGTTCAGTACTTC. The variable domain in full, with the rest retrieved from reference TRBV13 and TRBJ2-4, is AAGVIQSPRHLIKEKRETATLKCYPIPRHDTVYWYQQGPGQDPQFLISFYEKMQSDKGSIPDRFSAQQFSDYHSELNMSSLELGDSALYFCASSWDFPKVQYFGAGTRLSVL.

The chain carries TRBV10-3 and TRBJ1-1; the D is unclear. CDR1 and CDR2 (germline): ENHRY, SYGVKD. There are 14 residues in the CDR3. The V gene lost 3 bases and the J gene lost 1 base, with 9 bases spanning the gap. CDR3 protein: CAISDFYRNTEAFF. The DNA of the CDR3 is TGTGCCATCAGTGATTTTTATAGGAACACTGAAGCTTTCTTT.

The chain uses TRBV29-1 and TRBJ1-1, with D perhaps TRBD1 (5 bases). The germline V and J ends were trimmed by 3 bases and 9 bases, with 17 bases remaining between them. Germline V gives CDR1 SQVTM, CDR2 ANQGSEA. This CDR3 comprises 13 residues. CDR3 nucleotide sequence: TGCAGCGTTGACCCGTCAAGAGGACAAAAAGCTTTCTTT. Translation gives CSVDPSRGQKAFF.

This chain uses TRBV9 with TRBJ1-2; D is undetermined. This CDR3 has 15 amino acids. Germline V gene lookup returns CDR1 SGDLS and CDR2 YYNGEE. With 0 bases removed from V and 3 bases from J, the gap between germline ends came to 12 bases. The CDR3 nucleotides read TGTGCCAGCAGCGTAGGAAATTTGGGAGACTATGGCTACACCTTC. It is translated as CASSVGNLGDYGYTF. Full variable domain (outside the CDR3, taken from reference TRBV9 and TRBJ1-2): DSGVTQTPKHLITATGQRVTLRCSPRSGDLSVYWYQQSLDQGLQFLIQYYNGEERAKGNILERFSAQQFPDLHSELNLSSLELGDSALYFCASSVGNLGDYGYTFGSGTRLTVV.

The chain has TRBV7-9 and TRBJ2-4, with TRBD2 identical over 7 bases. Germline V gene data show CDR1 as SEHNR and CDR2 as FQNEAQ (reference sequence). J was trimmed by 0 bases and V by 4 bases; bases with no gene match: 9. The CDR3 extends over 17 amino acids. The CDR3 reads CASSYQRTGGAKNIQYF. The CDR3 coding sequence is TGTGCCAGCAGCTACCAGAGGACGGGGGGAGCCAAAAACATTCAGTACTTC.

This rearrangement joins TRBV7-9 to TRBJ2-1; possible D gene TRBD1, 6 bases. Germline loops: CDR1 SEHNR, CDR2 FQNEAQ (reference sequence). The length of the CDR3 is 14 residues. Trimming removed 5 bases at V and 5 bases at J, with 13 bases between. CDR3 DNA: TGTGCCAGCAGCCGACAATACAGGGACAATGAGCAGTTCTTC. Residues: CASSRQYRDNEQFF.

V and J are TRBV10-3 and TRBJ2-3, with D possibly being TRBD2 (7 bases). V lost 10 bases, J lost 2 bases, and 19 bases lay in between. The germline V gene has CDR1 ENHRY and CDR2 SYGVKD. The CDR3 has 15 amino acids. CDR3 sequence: CATGGGQDFTDTQYF. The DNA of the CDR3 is TGTGCCACGGGGGGCGGACAAGATTTCACAGATACGCAGTATTTT.